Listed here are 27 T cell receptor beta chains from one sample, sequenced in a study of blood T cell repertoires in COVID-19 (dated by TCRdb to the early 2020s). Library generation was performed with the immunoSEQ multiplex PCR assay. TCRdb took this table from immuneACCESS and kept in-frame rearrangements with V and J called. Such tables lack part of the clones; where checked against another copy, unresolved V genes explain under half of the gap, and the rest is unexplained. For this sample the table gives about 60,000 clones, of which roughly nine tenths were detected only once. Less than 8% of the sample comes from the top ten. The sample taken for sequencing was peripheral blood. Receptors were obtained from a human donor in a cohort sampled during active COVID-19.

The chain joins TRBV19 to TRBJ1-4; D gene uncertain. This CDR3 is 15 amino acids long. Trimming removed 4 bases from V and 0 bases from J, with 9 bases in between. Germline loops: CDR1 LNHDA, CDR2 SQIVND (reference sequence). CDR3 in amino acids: CASSKGDATNEKLFF. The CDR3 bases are TGTGCCAGTAGTAAAGGAGATGCAACTAATGAAAAACTGTTTTTT.

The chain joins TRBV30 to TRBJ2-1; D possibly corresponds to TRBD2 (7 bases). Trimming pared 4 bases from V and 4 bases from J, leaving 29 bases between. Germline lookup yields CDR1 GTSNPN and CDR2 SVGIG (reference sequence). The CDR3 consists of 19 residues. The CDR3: CAWKGRGRILARSYNEQFF. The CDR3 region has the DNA TGTGCCTGGAAAGGGAGGGGGAGGATATTAGCTCGATCATACAATGAGCAGTTCTTC.

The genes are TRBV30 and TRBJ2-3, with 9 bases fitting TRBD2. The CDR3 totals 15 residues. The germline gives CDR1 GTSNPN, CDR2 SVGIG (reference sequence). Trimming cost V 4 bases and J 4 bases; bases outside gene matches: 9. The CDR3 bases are TGTGCCTGGACCCACAGCGGGAGGATGTCAGATACGCAGTATTTT. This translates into CAWTHSGRMSDTQYF.

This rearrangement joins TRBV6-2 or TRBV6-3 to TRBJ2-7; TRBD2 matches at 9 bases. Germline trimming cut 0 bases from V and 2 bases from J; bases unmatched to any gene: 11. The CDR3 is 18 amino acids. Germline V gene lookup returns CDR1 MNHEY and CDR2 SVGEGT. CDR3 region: CASSYSTGSGRSPYEQYF. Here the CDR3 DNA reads TGTGCCAGCAGTTACTCCACCGGGAGCGGGAGGTCCCCCTACGAGCAGTACTTC.

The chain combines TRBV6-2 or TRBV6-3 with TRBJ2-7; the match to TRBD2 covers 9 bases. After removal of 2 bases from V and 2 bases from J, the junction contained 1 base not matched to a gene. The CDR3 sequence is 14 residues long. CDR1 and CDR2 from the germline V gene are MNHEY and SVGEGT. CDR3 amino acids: CASSYQREAYEQYF. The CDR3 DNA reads TGTGCCAGCAGTTACCAGCGGGAGGCCTACGAGCAGTACTTC.

The CDR3 DNA follows: TGTGCCAGCAGTGAATTCGGGGGTCACTATGGCTACACCTTC. Protein product: CASSEFGGHYGYTF. This rearrangement joins TRBV25-1 to TRBJ1-2, with a tentative D call TRBD1 (5 bases). V shed 1 base and J shed 3 bases, with 9 bases lying between them. The germline gives CDR1 MGHDK, CDR2 SYGVNS. CDR3 length equals 14 residues.

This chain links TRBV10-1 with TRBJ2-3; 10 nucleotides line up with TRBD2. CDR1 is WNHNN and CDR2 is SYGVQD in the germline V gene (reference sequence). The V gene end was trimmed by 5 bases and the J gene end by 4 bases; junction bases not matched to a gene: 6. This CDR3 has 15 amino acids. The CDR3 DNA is TGCGCCAGCAGTTCCGGAGCGGGGGGGCCAGATACGCAGTATTTT. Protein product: CASSSGAGGPDTQYF.

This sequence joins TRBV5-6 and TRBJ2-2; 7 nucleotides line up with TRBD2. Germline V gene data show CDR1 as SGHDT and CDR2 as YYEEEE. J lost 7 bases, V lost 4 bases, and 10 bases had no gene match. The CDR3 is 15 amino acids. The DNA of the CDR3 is TGTGCCAGCAGCCACTTCGCAGGGAGGGACGGGGAGCTGTTTTTT. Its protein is CASSHFAGRDGELFF.

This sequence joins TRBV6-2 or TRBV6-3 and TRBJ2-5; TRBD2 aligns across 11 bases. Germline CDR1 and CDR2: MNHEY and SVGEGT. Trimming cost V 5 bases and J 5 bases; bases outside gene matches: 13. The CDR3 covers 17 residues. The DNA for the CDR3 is TGTGCCAGCAGTCACCCGACTAGCGGGATTGAGGGGGAGACCCAGTACTTC. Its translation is CASSHPTSGIEGETQYF.

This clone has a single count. As DNA, the CDR3 is TGTGCCAGCACCTGGGGGAGACAGGGACCATACGAGCAGTACTTC. Translated: CASTWGRQGPYEQYF. The chain employs TRBV2 and TRBJ2-7; 7 nucleotides line up with TRBD1. The CDR3 spans 15 residues. Germline V gene lookup returns CDR1 SNHLY and CDR2 FYNNEI. After removal of 7 bases from V and 4 bases from J, the junction contained 13 bases not matched to a gene.

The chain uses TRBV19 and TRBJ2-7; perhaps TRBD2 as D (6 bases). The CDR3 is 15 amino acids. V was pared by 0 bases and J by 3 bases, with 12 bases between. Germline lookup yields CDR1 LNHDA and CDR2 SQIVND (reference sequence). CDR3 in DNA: TGTGCCAGTAGTATAGATCTTCAGGGAGGCTACGAGCAGTACTTC. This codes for CASSIDLQGGYEQYF.

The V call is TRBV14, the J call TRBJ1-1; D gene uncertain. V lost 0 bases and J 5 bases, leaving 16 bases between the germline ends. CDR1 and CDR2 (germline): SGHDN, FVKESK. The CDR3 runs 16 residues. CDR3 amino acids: CASSQDPGLHRTEAFF. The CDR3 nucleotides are TGTGCCAGCAGCCAAGATCCTGGGCTCCATCGGACTGAAGCTTTCTTT.

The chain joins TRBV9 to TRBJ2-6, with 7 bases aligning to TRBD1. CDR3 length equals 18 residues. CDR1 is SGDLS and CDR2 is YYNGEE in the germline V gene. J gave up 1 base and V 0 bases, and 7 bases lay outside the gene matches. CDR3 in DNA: TGTGCCAGCAGCGTAGGAGGACAGGCGACTTCTGGGGCCAACGTCCTGACTTTC. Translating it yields CASSVGGQATSGANVLTF.

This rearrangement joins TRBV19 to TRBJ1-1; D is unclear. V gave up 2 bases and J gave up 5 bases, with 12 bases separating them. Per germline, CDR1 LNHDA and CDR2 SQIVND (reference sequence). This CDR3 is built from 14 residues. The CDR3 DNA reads TGTGCCAGTAGTATATTATTCGGGTATACTGAAGCTTTCTTT. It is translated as CASSILFGYTEAFF.

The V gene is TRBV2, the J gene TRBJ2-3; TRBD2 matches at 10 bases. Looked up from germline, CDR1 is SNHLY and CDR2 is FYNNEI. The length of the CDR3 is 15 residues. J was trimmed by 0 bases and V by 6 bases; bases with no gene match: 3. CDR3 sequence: CASSETSGSTDTQYF. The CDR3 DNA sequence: TGTGCCAGCAGCGAGACTAGCGGGAGCACAGATACGCAGTATTTT.

CDR3 in DNA: TGTGCCAGCAGTTCGGGACTCGGTGGGAATGAGCAGTTCTTC. As protein: CASSSGLGGNEQFF. The chain couples TRBV6-5 to TRBJ2-1, with D possibly being TRBD2 (6 bases). The ends were cut back, 4 bases at V and 7 bases at J, with 14 bases in the middle. CDR1 is MNHEY, CDR2 SVGAGI, per germline. The CDR3 consists of 14 residues.

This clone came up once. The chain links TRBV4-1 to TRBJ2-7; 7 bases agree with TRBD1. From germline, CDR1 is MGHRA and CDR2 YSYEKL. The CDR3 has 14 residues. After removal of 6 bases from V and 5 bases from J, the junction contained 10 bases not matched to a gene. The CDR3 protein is CASRPPRGLDEQYF. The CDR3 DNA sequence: TGCGCCAGCAGGCCCCCGAGGGGGCTCGACGAGCAGTACTTC.

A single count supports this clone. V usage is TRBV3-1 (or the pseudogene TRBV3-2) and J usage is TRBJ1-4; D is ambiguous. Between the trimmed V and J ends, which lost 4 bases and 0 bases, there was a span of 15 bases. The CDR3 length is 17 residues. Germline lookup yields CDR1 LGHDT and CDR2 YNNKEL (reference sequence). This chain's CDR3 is CASSLSWGASTNEKLFF. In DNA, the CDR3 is TGTGCCAGCAGCCTAAGCTGGGGAGCCTCAACTAATGAAAAACTGTTTTTT.

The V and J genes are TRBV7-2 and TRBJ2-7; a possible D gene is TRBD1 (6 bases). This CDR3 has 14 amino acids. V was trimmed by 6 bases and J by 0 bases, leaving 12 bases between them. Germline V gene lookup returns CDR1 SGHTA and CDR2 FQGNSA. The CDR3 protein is CASRGLGGSYEQYF. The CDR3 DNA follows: TGTGCCAGCAGGGGGTTAGGGGGCTCCTACGAGCAGTACTTC.

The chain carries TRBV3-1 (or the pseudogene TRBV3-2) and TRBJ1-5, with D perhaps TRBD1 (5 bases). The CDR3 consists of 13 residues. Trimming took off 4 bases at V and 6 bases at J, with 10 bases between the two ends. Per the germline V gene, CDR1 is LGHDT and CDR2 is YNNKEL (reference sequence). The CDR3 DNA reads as TGTGCCAGCAGCCGGGTGGGGGGTCAGCCCCAGCATTTT. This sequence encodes CASSRVGGQPQHF.

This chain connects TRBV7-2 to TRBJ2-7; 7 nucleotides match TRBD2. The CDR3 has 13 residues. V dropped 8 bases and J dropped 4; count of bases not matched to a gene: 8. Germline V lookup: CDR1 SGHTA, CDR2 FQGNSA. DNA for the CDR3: TGTGCCAGCGCGGGAGTAGGCTTATACGAGCAGTACTTC. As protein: CASAGVGLYEQYF.

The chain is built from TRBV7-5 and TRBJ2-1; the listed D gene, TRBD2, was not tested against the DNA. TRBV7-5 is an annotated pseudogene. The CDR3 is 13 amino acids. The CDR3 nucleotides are TGTGCCAGAAGCCGCGGCCGGGACTACTCGGAGTTCTTC. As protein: CARSRGRDYSEFF.

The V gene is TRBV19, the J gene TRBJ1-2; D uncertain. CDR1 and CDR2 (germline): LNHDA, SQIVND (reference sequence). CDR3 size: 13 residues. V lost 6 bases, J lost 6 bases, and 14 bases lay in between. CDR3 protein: CASRTYGEDGYTF. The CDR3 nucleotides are TGTGCCAGTAGAACGTACGGGGAGGATGGCTACACCTTC.

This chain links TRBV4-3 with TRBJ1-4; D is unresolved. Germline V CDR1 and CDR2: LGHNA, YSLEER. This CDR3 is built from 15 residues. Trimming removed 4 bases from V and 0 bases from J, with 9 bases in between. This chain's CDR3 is CASSRTASTNEKLFF. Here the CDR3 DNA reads TGCGCCAGCAGCCGAACAGCTTCAACTAATGAAAAACTGTTTTTT.

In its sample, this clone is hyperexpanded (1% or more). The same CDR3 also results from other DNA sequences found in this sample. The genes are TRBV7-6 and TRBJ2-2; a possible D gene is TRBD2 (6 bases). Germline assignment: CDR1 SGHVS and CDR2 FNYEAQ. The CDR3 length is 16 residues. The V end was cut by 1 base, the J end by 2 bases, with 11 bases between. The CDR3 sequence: CASSLGLAANTGELFF. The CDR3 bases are TGTGCCAGCAGCTTAGGGTTAGCGGCAAACACCGGGGAGCTGTTTTTT.

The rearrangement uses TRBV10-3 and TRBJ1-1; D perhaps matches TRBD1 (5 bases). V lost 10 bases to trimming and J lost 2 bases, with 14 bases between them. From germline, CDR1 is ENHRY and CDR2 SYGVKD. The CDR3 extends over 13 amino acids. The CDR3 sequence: CATKIGGNTEAFF. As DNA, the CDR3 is TGTGCCACCAAAATCGGGGGAAACACTGAAGCTTTCTTT.

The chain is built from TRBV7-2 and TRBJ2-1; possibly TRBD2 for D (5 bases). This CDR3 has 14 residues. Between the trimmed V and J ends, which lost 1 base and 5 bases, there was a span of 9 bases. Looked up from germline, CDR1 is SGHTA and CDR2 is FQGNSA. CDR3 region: CASSLGGGNNEQFF. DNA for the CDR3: TGTGCCAGCAGCTTAGGTGGAGGAAACAATGAGCAGTTCTTC. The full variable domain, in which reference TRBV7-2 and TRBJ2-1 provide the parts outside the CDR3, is GAGVSQSPSNKVTEKGKDVELRCDPISGHTALYWYRQSLGQGLEFLIYFQGNSAPDKSGLPSDRFSAERTGGSVSTLTIQRTQQEDSAVYLCASSLGGGNNEQFFGPGTRLTVL.